This T cell receptor beta chain was documented in a study of control samples from healthy donors and cancer patients. TCRdb's copy holds only in-frame clones and misses some; the assay was immunoSEQ multiplex PCR. The sample has 200,000 or so clones, just under 95% seen once; the top ten hold about 1.6%. Trimming removed 3 bases from V and 3 bases from J; junction bases left unmatched: 5. The CDR3 has 15 residues. Germline V gene data show CDR1 as LNHDA and CDR2 as SQIVND (reference sequence). The sequenced sample consisted of blood. The rearrangement joins TRBV19 to TRBJ2-3, with TRBD2 identical over 8 bases. The origin of this receptor is a man aged 45-65 years in good health. The CDR3 region has the DNA TGTGCCAGTAGTATGGGAGCGGGGGAAACAGATACGCAGTATTTT. This codes for CASSMGAGETDTQYF.